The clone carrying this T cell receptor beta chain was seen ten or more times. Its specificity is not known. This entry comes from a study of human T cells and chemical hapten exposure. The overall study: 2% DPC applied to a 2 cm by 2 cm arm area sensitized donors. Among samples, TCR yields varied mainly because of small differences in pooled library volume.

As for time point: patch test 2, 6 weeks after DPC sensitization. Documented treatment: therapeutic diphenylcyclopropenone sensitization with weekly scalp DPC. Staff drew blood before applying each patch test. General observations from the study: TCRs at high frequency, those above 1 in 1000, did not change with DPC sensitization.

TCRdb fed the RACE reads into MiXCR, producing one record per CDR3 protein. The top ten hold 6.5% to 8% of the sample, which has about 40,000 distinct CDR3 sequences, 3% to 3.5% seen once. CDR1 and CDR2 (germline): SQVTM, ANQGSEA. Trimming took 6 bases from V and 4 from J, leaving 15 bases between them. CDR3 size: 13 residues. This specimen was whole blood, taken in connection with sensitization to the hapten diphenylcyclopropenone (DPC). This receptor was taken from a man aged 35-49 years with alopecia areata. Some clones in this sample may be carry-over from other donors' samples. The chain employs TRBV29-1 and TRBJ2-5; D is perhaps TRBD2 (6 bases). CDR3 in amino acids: CSVQTSPRETQYF. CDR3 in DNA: TGCAGCGTCCAGACTAGTCCGCGAGAGACCCAGTACTTC. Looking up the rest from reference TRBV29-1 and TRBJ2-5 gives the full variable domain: SAVISQKPSRDICQRGTSLTIQCQVDSQVTMMFWYRQQPGQSLTLIATANQGSEATYESGFVIDKFPISRPNLTFSTLTVSNMSPEDSSIYLCSVQTSPRETQYFGPGTRLLVL.